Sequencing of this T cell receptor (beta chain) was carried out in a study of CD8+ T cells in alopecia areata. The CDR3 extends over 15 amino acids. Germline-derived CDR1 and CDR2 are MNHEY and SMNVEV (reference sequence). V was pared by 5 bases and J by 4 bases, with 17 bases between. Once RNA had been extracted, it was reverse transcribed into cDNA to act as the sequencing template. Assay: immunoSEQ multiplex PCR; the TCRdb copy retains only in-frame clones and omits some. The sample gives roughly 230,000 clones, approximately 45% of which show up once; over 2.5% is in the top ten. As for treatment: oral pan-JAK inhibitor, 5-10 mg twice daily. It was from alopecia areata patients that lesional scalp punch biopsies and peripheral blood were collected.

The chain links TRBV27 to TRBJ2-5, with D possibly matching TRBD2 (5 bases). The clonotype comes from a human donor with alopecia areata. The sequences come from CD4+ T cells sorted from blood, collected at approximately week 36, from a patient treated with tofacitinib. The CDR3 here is CASSPRAPGGETQYF. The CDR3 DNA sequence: TGTGCCAGCAGTCCGCGGGCCCCCGGCGGAGAGACCCAGTACTTC.